The sequence of this T cell receptor (beta chain) was determined in a study of blood T cell repertoires in COVID-19. In the study overall: Both acute and convalescent COVID-19 samples were obtained from the United States, Italy and Spain. Sources were T cells, B-cell-depleted T cells, or PBMCs; the material itself was cDNA or gDNA.

The CDR3 runs 16 residues. Germline trimming cut 6 bases from V and 0 bases from J; bases unmatched to any gene: 6. CDR1 is SGHAT and CDR2 is FQNNGV in the germline V gene. Methods used by the authors: Amplification of reference gene primers provided the estimated nucleated cell counts. Produced via immunoSEQ multiplex PCR; TCRdb's table is partial and in-frame only. The V and J calls and the clone size are those of that table, but D and trimming were determined from the DNA. The table has 25,000 or so clones, about nine tenths seen once; the top ten hold about 7.4%. The sample was peripheral blood. The receptor was isolated from a human donor in a cohort sampled during active COVID-19. The chain uses TRBV11-2 and TRBJ2-2; TRBD1 aligns across 8 bases. CDR3 protein: CASSPGTGANTGELFF. CDR3 sequence (DNA): TGTGCCAGCAGTCCCGGGACAGGAGCGAACACCGGGGAGCTGTTTTTT. The full variable domain, rest sourced from reference TRBV11-2 and TRBJ2-2, is EAGVAQSPRYKIIEKRQSVAFWCNPISGHATLYWYQQILGQGPKLLIQFQNNGVVDDSQLPKDRFSAERLKGVDSTLKIQPAKLEDSAVYLCASSPGTGANTGELFFGEGSRLTVL.